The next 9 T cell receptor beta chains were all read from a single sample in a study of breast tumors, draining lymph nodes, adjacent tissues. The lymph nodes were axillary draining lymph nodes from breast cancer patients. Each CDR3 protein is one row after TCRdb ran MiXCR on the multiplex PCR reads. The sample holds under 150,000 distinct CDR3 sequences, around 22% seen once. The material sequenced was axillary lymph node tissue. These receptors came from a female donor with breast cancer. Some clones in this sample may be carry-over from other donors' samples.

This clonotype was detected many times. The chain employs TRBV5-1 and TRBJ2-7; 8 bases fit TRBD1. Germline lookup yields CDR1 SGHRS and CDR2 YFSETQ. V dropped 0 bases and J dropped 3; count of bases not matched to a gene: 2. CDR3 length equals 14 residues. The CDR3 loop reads CASSLAGQVYEQYF. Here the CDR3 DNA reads TGCGCCAGCAGCTTGGCGGGACAGGTCTACGAGCAGTACTTC.

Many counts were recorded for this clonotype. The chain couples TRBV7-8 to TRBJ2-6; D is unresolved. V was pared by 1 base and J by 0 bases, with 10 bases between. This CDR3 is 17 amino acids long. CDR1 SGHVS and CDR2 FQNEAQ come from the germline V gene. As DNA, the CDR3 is TGTGCCAGCAGCTTAGGGGCCACAGTCTCTGGGGCCAACGTCCTGACTTTC. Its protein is CASSLGATVSGANVLTF.

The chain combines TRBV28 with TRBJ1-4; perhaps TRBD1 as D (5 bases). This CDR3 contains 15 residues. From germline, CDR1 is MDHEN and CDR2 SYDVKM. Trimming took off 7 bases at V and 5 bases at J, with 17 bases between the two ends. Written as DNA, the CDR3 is TGTGCCAGCACTCCCTCGAGGGGCAGAAATGAAAAACTGTTTTTT. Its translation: CASTPSRGRNEKLFF.

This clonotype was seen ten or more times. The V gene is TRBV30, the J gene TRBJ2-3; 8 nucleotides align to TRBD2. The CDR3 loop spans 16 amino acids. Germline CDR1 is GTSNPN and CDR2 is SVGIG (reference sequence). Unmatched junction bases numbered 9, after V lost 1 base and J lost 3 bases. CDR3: CAWSGIWREVTDTQYF. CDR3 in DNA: TGTGCCTGGAGTGGGATTTGGCGGGAGGTGACAGATACGCAGTATTTT.

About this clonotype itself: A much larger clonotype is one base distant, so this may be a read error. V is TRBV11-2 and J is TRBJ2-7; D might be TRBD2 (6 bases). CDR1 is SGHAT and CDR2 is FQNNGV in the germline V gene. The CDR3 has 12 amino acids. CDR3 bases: TGTGCCAGCAGCTTTGGGGGGAACGAGCGGTACTTC. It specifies CASSFGGNERYF.

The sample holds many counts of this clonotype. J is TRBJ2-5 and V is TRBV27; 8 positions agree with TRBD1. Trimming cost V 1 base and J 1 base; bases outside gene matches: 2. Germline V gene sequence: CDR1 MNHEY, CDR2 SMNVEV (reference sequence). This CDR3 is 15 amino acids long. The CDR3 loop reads CASSLLTGAQETQYF. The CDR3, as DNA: TGTGCCAGCAGTTTATTGACAGGGGCCCAAGAGACCCAGTACTTC.

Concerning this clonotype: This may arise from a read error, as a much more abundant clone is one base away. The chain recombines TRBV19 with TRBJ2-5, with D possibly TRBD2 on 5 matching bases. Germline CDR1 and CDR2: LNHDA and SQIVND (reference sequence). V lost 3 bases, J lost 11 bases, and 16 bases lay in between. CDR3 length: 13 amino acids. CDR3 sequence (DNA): TGTGCCAGTAGTATCGGGGATAACAATGAGCAGTACTTC. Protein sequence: CASSIGDNNEQYF.

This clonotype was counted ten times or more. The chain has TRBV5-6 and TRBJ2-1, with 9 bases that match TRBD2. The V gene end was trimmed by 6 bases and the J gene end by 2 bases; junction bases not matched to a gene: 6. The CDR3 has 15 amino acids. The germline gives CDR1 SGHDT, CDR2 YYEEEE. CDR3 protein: CASIEAGGPYNEQFF. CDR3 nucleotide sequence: TGTGCCAGCATCGAAGCGGGAGGACCCTACAATGAGCAGTTCTTC.

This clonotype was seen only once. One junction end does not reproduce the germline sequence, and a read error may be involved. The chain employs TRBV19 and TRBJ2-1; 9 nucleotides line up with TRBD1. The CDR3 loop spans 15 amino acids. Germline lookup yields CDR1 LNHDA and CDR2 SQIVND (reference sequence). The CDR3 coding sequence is TGTGCCAGTAGTCCCGGGACAGGGCTCTACGATGAGCAGTTCTTC. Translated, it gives CASSPGTGLYDEQFF.